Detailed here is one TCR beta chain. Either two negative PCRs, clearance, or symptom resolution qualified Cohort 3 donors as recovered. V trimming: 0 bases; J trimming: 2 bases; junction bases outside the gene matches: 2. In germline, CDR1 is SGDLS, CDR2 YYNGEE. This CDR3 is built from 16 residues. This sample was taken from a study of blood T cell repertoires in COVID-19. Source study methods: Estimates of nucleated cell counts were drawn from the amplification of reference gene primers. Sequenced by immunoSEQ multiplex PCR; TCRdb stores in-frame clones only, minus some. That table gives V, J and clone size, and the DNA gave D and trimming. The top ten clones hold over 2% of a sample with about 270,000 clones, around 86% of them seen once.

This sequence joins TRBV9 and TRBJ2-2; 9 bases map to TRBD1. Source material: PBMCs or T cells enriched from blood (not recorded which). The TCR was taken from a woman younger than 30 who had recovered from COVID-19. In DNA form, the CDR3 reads TGTGCCAGCAGCGTAGGGGGACAGGGTAACACCGGGGAGCTGTTTTTT. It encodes CASSVGGQGNTGELFF.